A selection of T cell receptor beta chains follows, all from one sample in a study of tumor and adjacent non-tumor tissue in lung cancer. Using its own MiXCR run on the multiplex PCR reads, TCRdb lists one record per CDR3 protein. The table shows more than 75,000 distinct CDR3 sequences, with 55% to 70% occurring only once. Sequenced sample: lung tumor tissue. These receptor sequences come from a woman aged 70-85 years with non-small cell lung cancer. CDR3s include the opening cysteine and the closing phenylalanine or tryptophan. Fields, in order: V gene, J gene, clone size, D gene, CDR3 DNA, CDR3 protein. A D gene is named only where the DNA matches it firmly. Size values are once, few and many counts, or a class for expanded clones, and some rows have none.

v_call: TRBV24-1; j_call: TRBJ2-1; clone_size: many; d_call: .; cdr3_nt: TGTGCCACCAGTGATAGACAGTTCAGTTTCGACAATGAGCAGTTCTTC; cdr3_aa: CATSDRQFSFDNEQFF
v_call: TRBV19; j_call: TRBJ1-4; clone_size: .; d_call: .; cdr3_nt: TGTGCCAGTAGTATAACTCATGAAAAACTGTTTTTT; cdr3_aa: CASSITHEKLFF
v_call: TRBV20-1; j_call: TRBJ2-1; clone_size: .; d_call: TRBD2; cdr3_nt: TGCAGTTCCAGTATACCGGGACTAGCGGGAGTTCTAGGGTTGAATGAGCAGTTCTTC; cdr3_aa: CSSSIPGLAGVLGLNEQFF
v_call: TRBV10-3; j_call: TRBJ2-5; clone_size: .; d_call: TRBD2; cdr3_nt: TGTGCCATCAGTGAGTACGGTTTGGTAGCGGGAGAGGTAGAGACCCAGTATTTC; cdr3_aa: CAISEYGLVAGEVETQYF
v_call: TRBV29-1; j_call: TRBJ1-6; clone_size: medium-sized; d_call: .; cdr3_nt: TGCAGCGTTGAAGAGCGGGGGCCGGGTTCACCCCTCCACTTT; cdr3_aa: CSVEERGPGSPLHF
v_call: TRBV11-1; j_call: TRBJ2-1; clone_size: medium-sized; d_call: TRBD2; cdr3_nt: TGTGCCAGCAGCCCCGGACTAGTCTACAATGAGCAGTTCTTC; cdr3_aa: CASSPGLVYNEQFF
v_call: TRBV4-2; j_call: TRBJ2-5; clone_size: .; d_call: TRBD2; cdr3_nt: TGTGCCAGCATCCAAGCACCAGCGGGAGGCGGGGAGACCCAGTACTTC; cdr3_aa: CASIQAPAGGGETQYF
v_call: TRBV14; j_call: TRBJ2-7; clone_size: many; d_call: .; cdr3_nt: TGTGCCAGCAGCCCAGGCCGGACGTCGATCGGCGAGCAGTACTTC; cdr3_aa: CASSPGRTSIGEQYF
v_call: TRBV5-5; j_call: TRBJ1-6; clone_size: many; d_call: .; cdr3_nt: TGTGCCAGCAGCTTGGTATTGCAGGGAAATTCACCCCTCCACTTT; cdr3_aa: CASSLVLQGNSPLHF
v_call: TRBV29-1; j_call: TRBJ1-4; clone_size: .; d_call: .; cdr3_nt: TGCTGCGTTGAATTGGCTACTAATGAAAAACTGTTTTTT; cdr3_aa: CCVELATNEKLFF
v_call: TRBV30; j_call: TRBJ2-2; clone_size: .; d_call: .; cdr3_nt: TGTGCCTGGGGGAGACTAAAGAACTCCGGGGAGCTGTTTTTT; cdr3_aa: CAWGRLKNSGELFF
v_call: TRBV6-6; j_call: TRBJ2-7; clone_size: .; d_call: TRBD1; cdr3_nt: TGTGGCAGCAGTTCCGGGACAGGAACCTACGAGCAATACTTC; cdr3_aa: CGSSSGTGTYEQYF
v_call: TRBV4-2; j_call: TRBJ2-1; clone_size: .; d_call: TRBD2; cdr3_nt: TGTGCCGGCAGCCCGTGTCTCGCTAGCGGGAGGGCTCAACGGGAGCAGTTCTTC; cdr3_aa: CAGSPCLASGRAQREQFF
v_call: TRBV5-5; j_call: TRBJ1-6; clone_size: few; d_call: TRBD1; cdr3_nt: TGTGCTAGCAGCTTGGAGGGGACAGGAAATAGTTCACCCCTCCACTTT; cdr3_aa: CASSLEGTGNSSPLHF
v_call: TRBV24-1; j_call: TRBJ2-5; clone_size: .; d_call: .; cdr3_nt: TGTGCCACCAGTGAAACTACAGGGATCCAAGAGACCCAGTACTTC; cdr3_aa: CATSETTGIQETQYF
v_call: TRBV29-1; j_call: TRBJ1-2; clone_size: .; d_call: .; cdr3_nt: TGCAACGTTGTTACCCCCGGACAGATCTATGGCCACACCTTC; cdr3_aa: CNVVTPGQIYGHTF
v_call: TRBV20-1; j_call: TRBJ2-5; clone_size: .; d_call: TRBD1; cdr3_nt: TGCAATGCTTGGGACAGACAAGAGACCCAGTACTTC; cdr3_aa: CNAWDRQETQYF
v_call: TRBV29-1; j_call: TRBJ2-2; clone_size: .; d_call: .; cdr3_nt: TGCAGGACACTGACAGCCCCGGGACAAGGGTCCGGGGAGCTGTTTTTT; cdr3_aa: CRTLTAPGQGSGELFF
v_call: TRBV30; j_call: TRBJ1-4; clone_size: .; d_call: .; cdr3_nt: TGTGCCTGGACTTGGCAGGCGAACCGAGAGATTTATTTT; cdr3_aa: CAWTWQANREIYF
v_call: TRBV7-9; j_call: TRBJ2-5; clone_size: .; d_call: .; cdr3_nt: TGTGCCAGCAGCCAAGCTTATTTATTGGTTGACCATCAAGAGACCCAGTACTTC; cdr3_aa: CASSQAYLLVDHQETQYF
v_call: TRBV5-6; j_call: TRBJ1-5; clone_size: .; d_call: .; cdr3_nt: TGCGCCAGCAGCTCCCGACACGATCAGCCCCAGCATTTT; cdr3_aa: CASSSRHDQPQHF
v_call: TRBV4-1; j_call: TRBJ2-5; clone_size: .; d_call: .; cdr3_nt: TGCGCCAGCAGCCAAGATGGCCTACAAGAGACCCAGTGCTTC; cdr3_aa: CASSQDGLQETQCF
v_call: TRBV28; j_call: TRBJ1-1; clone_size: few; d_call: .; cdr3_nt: TGTGCCACTTATGGTACTGAAGCTTCCTTT; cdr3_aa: CATYGTEASF
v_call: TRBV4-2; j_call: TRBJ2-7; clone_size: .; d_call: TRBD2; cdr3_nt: TGTGCCAGCAGCCAGCCACCCCGCGGACTAGAGTGCGAGCAGTACTTC; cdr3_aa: CASSQPPRGLECEQYF
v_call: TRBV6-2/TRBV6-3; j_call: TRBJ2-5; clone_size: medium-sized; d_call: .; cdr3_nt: TGTGCCAGCAGGAGGGTGGAGACCCAGTACTTC; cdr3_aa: CASRRVETQYF
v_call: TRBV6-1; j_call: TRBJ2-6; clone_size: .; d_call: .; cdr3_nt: TGTGCCAGCGGTCAGGGGTCTAGCTCTAGGGCCAACGTCCTGATTTTC; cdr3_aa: CASGQGSSSRANVLIF
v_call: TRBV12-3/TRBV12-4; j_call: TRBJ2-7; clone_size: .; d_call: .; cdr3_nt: TGTGCCAGCATTCGCGGGAACATCTACGAGCAGTACTTC; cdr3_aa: CASIRGNIYEQYF
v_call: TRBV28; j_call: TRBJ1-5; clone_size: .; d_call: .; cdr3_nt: TGTGCCAGCAGTTTAAGGAATCCTGCCGGGGGCTCGTGCAATCAGCCTCAGCATTTT; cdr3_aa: CASSLRNPAGGSCNQPQHF
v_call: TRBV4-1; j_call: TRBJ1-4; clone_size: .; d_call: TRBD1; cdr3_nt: TGCGACAGCAGGGGGGGCACTTCCGAAAGACTGTTTTTT; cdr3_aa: CDSRGGTSERLFF
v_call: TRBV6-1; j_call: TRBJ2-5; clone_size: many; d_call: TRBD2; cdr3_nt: TGTGCCAGCAGTATACTAGCGGGAGAGGAGACCCAGTACTTC; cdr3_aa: CASSILAGEETQYF
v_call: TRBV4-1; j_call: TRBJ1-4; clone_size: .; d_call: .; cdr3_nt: TGCGTCAGTAGCCAAGACCATGTGGCAGCTGGTGAAAAACTGTTTTTT; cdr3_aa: CVSSQDHVAAGEKLFF
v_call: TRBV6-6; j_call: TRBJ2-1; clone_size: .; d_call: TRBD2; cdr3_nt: TGTGCCAGTAGAGACCCTACTGGCGGGAGTGCCGGGGAGCAGTTCTTC; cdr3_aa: CASRDPTGGSAGEQFF
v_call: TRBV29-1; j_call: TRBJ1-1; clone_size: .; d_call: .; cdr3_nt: TGCACCGGACGGACAAAGCTGAACACTGAAGCTTTCTTT; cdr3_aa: CTGRTKLNTEAFF
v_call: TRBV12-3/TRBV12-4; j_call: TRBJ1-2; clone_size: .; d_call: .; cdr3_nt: TGTGACAGCAGTTACACAAGCTATGGCTACGCCTTC; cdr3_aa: CDSSYTSYGYAF
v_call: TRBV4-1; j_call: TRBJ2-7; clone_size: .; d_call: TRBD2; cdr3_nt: TGTGCCAGCAGCCAAGAGGCTAGCGGGAGGGCCGTCGTCTACGAGCAGTACTTC; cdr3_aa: CASSQEASGRAVVYEQYF
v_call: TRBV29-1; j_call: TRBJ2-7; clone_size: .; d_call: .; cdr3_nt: TGCAGCGTCCAGGGACACGGAACCTCCGAGCAGTACTTC; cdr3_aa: CSVQGHGTSEQYF
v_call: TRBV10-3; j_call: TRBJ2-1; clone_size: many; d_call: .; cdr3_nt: TGTGCCATCAGTGGGGGGGACATACAGGGTAATGAGCAGTTCTTC; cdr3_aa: CAISGGDIQGNEQFF
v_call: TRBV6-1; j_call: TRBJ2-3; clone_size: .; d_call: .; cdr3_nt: TGTGCCAGCAGTGGGTTTAGCACAGATACGCGGTATTTC; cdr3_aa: CASSGFSTDTRYF
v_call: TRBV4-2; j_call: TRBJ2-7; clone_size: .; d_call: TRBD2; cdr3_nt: TGTGCCAGCAGCCAAGACTCTAGCGGGAGGGCCTACAAGAAGTATTTC; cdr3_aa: CASSQDSSGRAYKKYF
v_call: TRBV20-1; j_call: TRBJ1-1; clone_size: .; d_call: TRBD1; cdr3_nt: TGCTGTGCGAACGCGCGAACAGGGGGGGGCACTGAAGCTTTCTTT; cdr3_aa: CCANARTGGGTEAFF
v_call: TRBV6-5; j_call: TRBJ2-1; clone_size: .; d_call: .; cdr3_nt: TGTGCCAGCAGTCGCGGGACAAGTCCTAACAATGAGCAGTTCTTC; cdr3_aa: CASSRGTSPNNEQFF
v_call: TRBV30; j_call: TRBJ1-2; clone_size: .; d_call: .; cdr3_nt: TGTGCCTGGAGTGTACTTCGGCAGGGCTCTGGCTACACCTTC; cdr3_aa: CAWSVLRQGSGYTF
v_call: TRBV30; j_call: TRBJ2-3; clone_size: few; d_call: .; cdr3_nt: TGTGCCTGGAGTGTACATCAGGTAGTAGATATGCAGTATTTT; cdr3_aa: CAWSVHQVVDMQYF
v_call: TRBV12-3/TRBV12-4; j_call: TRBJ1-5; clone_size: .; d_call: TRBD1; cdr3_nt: TGTACCAGTAGTGCAAAGACAGGGGGCGTTAATCAGCCCCAGCACTTT; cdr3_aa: CTSSAKTGGVNQPQHF
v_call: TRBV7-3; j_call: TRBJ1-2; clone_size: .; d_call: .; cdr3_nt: TGTGCCAACAGCTCTAACCCGCGGGACCCCATCTCCTTC; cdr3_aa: CANSSNPRDPISF
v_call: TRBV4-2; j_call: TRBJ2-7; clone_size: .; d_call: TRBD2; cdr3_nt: TGTGCCAACAGCCAAGTTTTCATCAGATTACTAGCGGAATTACCGAGCTCCTACGGGCAGCACTTC; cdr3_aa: CANSQVFIRLLAELPSSYGQHF
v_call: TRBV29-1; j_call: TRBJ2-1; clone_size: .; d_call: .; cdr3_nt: TGCAGCCTTACGGGTATCTCCTACAATCAGCAGTTCTTC; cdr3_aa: CSLTGISYNQQFF
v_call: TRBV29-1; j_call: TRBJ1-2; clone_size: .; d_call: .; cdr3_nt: TGCAGCGCCGCGCCGGACAGTACATATGGCTACACCTTC; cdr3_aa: CSAAPDSTYGYTF
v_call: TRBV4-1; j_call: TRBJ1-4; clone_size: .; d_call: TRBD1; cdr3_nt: TGCGCCACCAGCCAAGACAAGGGGGCAGGTGGTGAAGAACTGTTTTTT; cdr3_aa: CATSQDKGAGGEELFF
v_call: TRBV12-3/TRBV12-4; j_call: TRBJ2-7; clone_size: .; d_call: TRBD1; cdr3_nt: TGTGCCTGCATCATTTCGGACAGGGACCACGAGCAGTACTTC; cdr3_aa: CACIISDRDHEQYF
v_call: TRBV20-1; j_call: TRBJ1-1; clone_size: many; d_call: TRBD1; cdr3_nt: TGCAGTGCTAGAGATAGACAGGGGGCGTTTATGAACACTGAAGCTTTCTTT; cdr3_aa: CSARDRQGAFMNTEAFF
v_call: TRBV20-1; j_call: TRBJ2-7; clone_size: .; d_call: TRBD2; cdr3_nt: TGCAGTGCTCCACCTAGCGGGAGTAAAGCGTACGAGCAGTACTTC; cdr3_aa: CSAPPSGSKAYEQYF
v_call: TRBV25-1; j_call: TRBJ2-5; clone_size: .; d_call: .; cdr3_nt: TGTGCCAGCCAGGCCCGGGAGACCCAGTACTTC; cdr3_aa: CASQARETQYF
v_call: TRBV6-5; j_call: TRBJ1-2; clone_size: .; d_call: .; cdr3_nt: TGTGCCAGCAGTCCCTCAATAACCCCTTTCGGGGGCTACACCTTC; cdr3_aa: CASSPSITPFGGYTF
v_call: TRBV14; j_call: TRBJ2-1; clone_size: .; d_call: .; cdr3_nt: TGCGTCAGCAGCCAGTTATTAGGAACAGATATTGACAATGAGCAGTTCTTC; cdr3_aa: CVSSQLLGTDIDNEQFF
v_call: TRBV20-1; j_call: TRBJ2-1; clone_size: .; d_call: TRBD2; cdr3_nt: TGCAGTGCTAGAGTGCGGGGGGCTTCCTACAATGAGCGGTTCTTC; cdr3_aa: CSARVRGASYNERFF
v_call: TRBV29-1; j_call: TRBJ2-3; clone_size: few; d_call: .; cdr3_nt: TGCAGCGTTGCGCAGGAGATTTTAGATACGCAGTATTTT; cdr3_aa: CSVAQEILDTQYF
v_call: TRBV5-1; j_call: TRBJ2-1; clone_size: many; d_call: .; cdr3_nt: TGCGCCAGCAGTATCGAAACGAGCTCCTACAATGAGCAGTTCTTC; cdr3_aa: CASSIETSSYNEQFF
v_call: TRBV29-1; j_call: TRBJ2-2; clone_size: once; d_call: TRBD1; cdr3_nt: TGCAACGTTGCTAGGGGGCGAAACGGGGAGCTGTTTTTT; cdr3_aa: CNVARGRNGELFF
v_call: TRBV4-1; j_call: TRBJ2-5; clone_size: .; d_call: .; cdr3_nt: TGCGCCAGCAACGCGCTTCGCTCGGGCCATGAGACCCAGTACTTC; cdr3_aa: CASNALRSGHETQYF